The rows below give T cell receptor beta chains drawn from one sample of a study of T cell repertoires in cytomegalovirus infection. TCRdb fed the reads into MiXCR, producing one record per CDR3 protein. The table has 60,000 to 85,000 distinct CDR3 sequences, approximately 22% seen once. These receptors are not linked to any known antigen. Sequenced: PBMCs, sequenced either directly or after in vitro stimulation (not recorded which). Receptor source: a human donor in good health (CMV status not recorded). Some clones in this sample may be carry-over from other donors' samples. The CDR3 runs from the conserved cysteine through the conserved F or W. D genes are given only for firm matches. Not all rows give a size; the values are once, few, many and, for expanded clones, a class.

D	size	length	V	J	CDR3	DNA
.	.	14	TRBV4-3	TRBJ2-7	CASSQSWSGYEQYF	TGCGCCAGCAGCCAAAGTTGGTCGGGGTACGAGCAGTACTTC
.	.	13	TRBV12-5	TRBJ2-1	CASGLGRKDGQFF	TGTGCTAGTGGTTTGGGCCGGAAGGATGGGCAGTTCTTC
.	.	16	TRBV6-2/TRBV6-3	TRBJ2-1	CASSYNLIRGYNEQFF	TGTGCCAGCAGTTACAATCTTATCCGGGGGTACAATGAGCAGTTCTTC
TRBD2	.	18	TRBV5-3	TRBJ2-1	CASSRGGTSGLSYNEQFF	TGTGCCAGCAGCCGAGGGGGGACTAGCGGGCTCTCCTACAATGAGCAGTTCTTC
TRBD1	few	15	TRBV27	TRBJ1-6	CASSPLDRENSPLHF	TGTGCCAGCAGTCCCCTGGACAGGGAAAATTCACCCCTCCACTTT
.	few	16	TRBV7-8	TRBJ1-6	CASSSRGGTDNSPLHF	TGTGCCAGCAGCTCGAGGGGGGGGACGGATAATTCACCCCTCCACTTT
TRBD2	few	15	TRBV5-4	TRBJ2-3	CASSLAGLATDTQYF	TGTGCCAGCAGCTTGGCGGGACTAGCGACAGATACGCAGTATTTT
TRBD1	few	16	TRBV27	TRBJ2-1	CASSLAGQATGDEQFF	TGTGCCAGCTCCCTGGCGGGACAGGCCACCGGGGATGAGCAGTTCTTC
.	few	17	TRBV19	TRBJ1-5	CASSISYPTRGGQPQHF	TGTGCCAGTAGTATATCGTACCCGACACGGGGCGGTCAGCCCCAGCATTTT
.	.	14	TRBV6-2/TRBV6-3	TRBJ2-3	CASTKDGYTDTQYF	TGTGCCAGCACTAAAGACGGATACACAGATACGCAGTATTTT
TRBD2	.	18	TRBV28	TRBJ2-7	CASDWTSGRAILSYEQYF	TGTGCCAGCGATTGGACTAGCGGGAGGGCAATCCTATCCTACGAGCAGTACTTC
.	.	16	TRBV27	TRBJ2-7	CASLPTGRLNPYEQYF	TGTGCCAGCCTACCCACCGGAAGGCTGAACCCCTACGAGCAGTACTTC
TRBD1	.	17	TRBV6-5	TRBJ1-1	CASSYRLPGQGNTEAFF	TGTGCCAGCAGTTACCGACTTCCGGGACAGGGAAACACTGAAGCTTTCTTT
.	.	14	TRBV29-1	TRBJ2-6	CSVQQGSGANVLTF	TGCAGCGTACAACAGGGCTCTGGGGCCAACGTCCTGACTTTC
TRBD1	many	16	TRBV12-3/TRBV12-4	TRBJ1-2	CASSFGLRQGPNGYTF	TGTGCCAGCAGTTTTGGTCTGCGACAGGGGCCCAATGGCTACACCTTC
.	.	13	TRBV5-6	TRBJ1-1	CASSLLLNTEAFF	TGTGCCAGCAGCTTGCTTCTGAACACTGAAGCTTTCTTT
.	once	11	TRBV29-1	TRBJ2-3	CSVDITDTQYF	TGCAGCGTTGACATCACAGATACGCAGTATTTT
.	many	15	TRBV7-8	TRBJ2-1	CASSPGAWDYNEQFF	TGTGCCAGCAGCCCCGGCGCGTGGGACTACAATGAGCAGTTCTTC
.	few	13	TRBV19	TRBJ1-2	CASISTHNYGYTF	TGTGCCAGTATCTCGACCCATAACTATGGCTACACCTTC
TRBD1	many	19	TRBV7-2	TRBJ1-2	CASSRGQDTVLSLLYGYTF	TGTGCCAGCAGCCGCGGACAGGACACCGTCCTTTCCCTCCTCTATGGCTACACCTTC
TRBD2	many	15	TRBV7-8	TRBJ2-7	CASSHGLAGGYEQYF	TGTGCCAGCAGCCACGGACTAGCGGGAGGCTACGAGCAGTACTTC
.	many	14	TRBV11-2	TRBJ2-7	CASSSLRAPSEQYF	TGTGCCAGCAGCTCCCTCAGAGCACCCTCCGAGCAGTACTTC
.	.	12	TRBV19	TRBJ1-5	CAAQGFSQPQHF	TGTGCCGCACAGGGCTTTAGTCAACCCCAGCATTTT
.	.	15	TRBV5-5	TRBJ2-6	CASSFPGYGANVLTF	TGTGCCAGCAGCTTCCCGGGGTACGGGGCCAACGTCCTGACTTTC
.	many	13	TRBV28	TRBJ1-2	CASSLPGQGGYTF	TGTGCCAGCAGTCTCCCCGGCCAGGGCGGCTACACCTTC
.	.	14	TRBV7-2	TRBJ2-5	CASSLGDYTETQYF	TGTGCCAGCAGCTTAGGGGATTATACGGAGACCCAGTACTTC
.	few	15	TRBV12-3/TRBV12-4	TRBJ1-1	CASSLVEGGDTEAFF	TGTGCCAGCAGCTTAGTGGAGGGAGGGGACACTGAAGCTTTCTTT
.	many	14	TRBV19	TRBJ1-5	CASSIARQDQPQHF	TGTGCCAGTAGTATAGCGAGACAGGATCAGCCCCAGCATTTT
.	.	10	TRBV28	TRBJ2-7	CASSTHEQYF	TGTGCCAGCAGTACGCACGAGCAGTACTTC
.	.	13	TRBV20-1	TRBJ2-1	CSARATSYNEQFF	TGCAGTGCTAGGGCCACGAGCTACAATGAGCAGTTCTTC
TRBD2	few	15	TRBV2	TRBJ2-1	CASRIGTSGTDEQFF	TGTGCCAGCAGGATCGGGACTAGCGGGACTGATGAGCAGTTCTTC
.	.	16	TRBV15	TRBJ2-1	CATSSWETPPLGEQFF	TGTGCCACCAGCAGCTGGGAGACCCCCCCCTTAGGTGAGCAGTTCTTC
.	few	16	TRBV19	TRBJ1-2	CASSTTGPIPTYGYTF	TGTGCCAGTAGTACGACAGGTCCAATTCCCACTTATGGCTACACCTTC
.	many	12	TRBV11-2	TRBJ2-3	CASNQGTDTQYF	TGTGCCAGCAACCAGGGGACAGATACGCAGTATTTT
.	many	15	TRBV7-2	TRBJ1-4	CASSLVGRRAEKLFF	TGTGCCAGCAGCTTAGTGGGCCGTCGGGCAGAAAAACTGTTTTTT
.	.	15	TRBV6-5	TRBJ1-1	CASSYSSGRNTEAFF	TGTGCCAGCAGTTACTCGTCGGGTCGTAACACTGAAGCTTTCTTT
.	.	14	TRBV7-9	TRBJ1-2	CASSLVKGPRDYTF	TGTGCCAGCAGCTTAGTTAAAGGCCCAAGGGACTACACCTTC
TRBD1	many	16	TRBV7-2	TRBJ1-4	CASSSTWTGSREKLFF	TGTGCCAGCAGCTCAACATGGACAGGTTCGAGGGAAAAACTGTTTTTT
.	many	15	TRBV7-2	TRBJ1-1	CASSRTLWRNTEAFF	TGTGCCAGCAGCCGGACGCTGTGGCGGAACACTGAAGCTTTCTTT
TRBD1	.	17	TRBV4-1	TRBJ2-7	CASSQDGTGKSGYEQYF	TGCGCCAGCAGCCAAGATGGGACAGGGAAGAGTGGCTACGAGCAGTACTTC
TRBD2	few	14	TRBV7-2	TRBJ2-3	CASYSREGWDTQYF	TGTGCCAGCTACTCACGGGAGGGTTGGGATACGCAGTATTTT
.	many	16	TRBV25-1	TRBJ2-2	CASSEVYDSNTGELFF	TGTGCCAGCAGTGAAGTATACGACAGCAACACCGGGGAGCTGTTTTTT
.	.	8	TRBV7-9	TRBJ1-1	CASPEAFF	TGTGCCAGCCCTGAAGCTTTCTTT
.	.	16	TRBV5-1	TRBJ2-3	CASSLAGVNSADTQYF	TGCGCCAGCAGCTTAGCCGGGGTAAATTCGGCAGATACGCAGTATTTT
.	few	14	TRBV28	TRBJ1-2	CASSLRGANYGYTF	TGTGCCAGCAGTTTACGAGGGGCTAACTATGGCTACACCTTC
.	.	14	TRBV7-9	TRBJ1-4	CASSERRGQEKLFF	TGTGCCAGCAGCGAGAGGAGAGGCCAAGAAAAACTGTTTTTT
.	.	9	TRBV7-2	TRBJ2-1	CASSNEQFF	TGTGCCAGCAGCAATGAGCAGTTCTTC
.	.	12	TRBV28	TRBJ1-5	CASGNGRRPQHF	TGTGCCAGCGGCAACGGACGAAGACCCCAGCATTTT
TRBD1	many	15	TRBV7-2	TRBJ1-2	CASSLEPGGSYGYTF	TGTGCCAGCAGCTTAGAACCAGGGGGAAGCTATGGCTACACCTTC
TRBD2	.	15	TRBV19	TRBJ2-3	CASRGLAGVADTQYF	TGTGCCAGTAGGGGACTAGCGGGAGTAGCAGATACGCAGTATTTT
TRBD1	.	15	TRBV25-1	TRBJ1-2	CASSAYGTGEYGYTF	TGTGCCAGCAGTGCCTACGGGACAGGGGAATATGGCTACACCTTC
.	few	15	TRBV7-8	TRBJ1-2	CASSLERQETYGYTF	TGTGCCAGCAGCTTAGAGAGGCAGGAAACCTATGGCTACACCTTC
TRBD1	few	18	TRBV27	TRBJ2-1	CASSPPDRGQSSYNEQFF	TGTGCCAGCAGTCCTCCGGACAGGGGGCAAAGCTCCTACAATGAGCAGTTCTTC
.	.	14	TRBV28	TRBJ1-4	CASRKLGTVEKLFF	TGTGCCAGCAGAAAACTCGGGACGGTCGAAAAACTGTTTTTT
TRBD2	many	15	TRBV6-1	TRBJ2-1	CASSATSGRINEQFF	TGTGCCAGCAGTGCGACTAGCGGGAGAATAAATGAGCAGTTCTTC
.	.	14	TRBV12-3/TRBV12-4	TRBJ1-2	CASSLGAKNYGYTF	TGTGCCAGCAGTTTAGGCGCCAAGAACTATGGCTACACCTTC
.	many	13	TRBV7-8	TRBJ1-1	CASSPAGGTEAFF	TGTGCCAGCAGCCCCGCGGGGGGCACTGAAGCTTTCTTT